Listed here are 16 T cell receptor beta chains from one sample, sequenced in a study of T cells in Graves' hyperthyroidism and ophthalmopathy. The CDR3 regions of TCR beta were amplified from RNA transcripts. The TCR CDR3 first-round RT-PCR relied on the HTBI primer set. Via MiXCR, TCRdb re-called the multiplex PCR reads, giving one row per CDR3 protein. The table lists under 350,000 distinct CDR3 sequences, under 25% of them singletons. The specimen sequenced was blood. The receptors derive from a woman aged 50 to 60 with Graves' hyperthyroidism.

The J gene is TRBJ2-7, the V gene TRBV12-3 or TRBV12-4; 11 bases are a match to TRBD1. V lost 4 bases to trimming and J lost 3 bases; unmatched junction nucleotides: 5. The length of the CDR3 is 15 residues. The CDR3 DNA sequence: TGTGCCAGCAGTTCGCCGGACAGGGGGCTCTACGAGCAGTACTTC. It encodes CASSSPDRGLYEQYF.

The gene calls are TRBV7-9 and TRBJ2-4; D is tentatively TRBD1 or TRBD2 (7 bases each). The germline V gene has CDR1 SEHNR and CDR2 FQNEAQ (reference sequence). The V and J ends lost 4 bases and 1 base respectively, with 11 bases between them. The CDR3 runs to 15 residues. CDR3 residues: CASSWEGAAKNIQYF. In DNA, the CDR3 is TGTGCCAGCAGCTGGGAGGGGGCGGCCAAAAACATTCAGTACTTC.

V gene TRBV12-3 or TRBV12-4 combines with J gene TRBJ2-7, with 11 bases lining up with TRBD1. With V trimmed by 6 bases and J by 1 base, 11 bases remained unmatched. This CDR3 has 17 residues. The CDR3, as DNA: TGTGCCAGCAGCCCAAGTCAGGGACAGGGGGTATCCTACGAGCAGTACTTC. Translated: CASSPSQGQGVSYEQYF.

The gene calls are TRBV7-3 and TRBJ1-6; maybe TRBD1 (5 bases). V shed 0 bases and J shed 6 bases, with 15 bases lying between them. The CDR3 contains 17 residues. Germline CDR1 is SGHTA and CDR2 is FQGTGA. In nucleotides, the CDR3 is TGTGCCAGCAGCTTAACACCGGCGGGGGGGGGTAATTCACCCCTCCACTTT. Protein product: CASSLTPAGGGNSPLHF.

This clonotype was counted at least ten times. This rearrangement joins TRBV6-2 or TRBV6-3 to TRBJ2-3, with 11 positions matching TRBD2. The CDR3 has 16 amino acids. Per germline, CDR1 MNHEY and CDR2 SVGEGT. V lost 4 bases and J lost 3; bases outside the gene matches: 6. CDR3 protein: CASSFTGTSGTDTQYF. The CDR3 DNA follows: TGTGCCAGCAGTTTCACCGGGACTAGCGGAACAGATACGCAGTATTTT.

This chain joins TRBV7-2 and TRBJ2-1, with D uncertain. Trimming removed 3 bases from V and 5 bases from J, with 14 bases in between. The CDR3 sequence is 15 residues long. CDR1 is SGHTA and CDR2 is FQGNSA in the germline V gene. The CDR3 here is CASSFLGSSHNEQFF. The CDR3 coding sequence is TGTGCCAGCAGCTTCCTCGGATCTTCCCACAATGAGCAGTTCTTC.

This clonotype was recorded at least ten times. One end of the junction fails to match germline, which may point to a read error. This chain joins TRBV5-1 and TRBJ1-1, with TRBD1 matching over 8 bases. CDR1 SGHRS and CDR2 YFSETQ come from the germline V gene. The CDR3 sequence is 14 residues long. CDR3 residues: CASSPGQGGTEAFF. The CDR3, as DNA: TGTGCCAGCAGTCCCGGACAGGGAGGCACTGAAGCTTTCTTT. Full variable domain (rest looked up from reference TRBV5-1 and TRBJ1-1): KAGVTQTPRYLIKTRGQQVTLSCSPISGHRSVSWYQQTPGQGLQFLFEYFSETQRNKGNFPGRFSGRQFSNSRSEMNVSTLELGDSALYLCASSPGQGGTEAFFGQGTRLTVV.

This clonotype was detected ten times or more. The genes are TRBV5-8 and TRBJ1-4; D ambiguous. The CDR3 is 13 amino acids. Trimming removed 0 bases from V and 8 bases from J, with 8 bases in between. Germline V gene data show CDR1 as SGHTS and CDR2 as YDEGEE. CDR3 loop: CASSLGEGEKLFF. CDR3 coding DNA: TGTGCCAGCAGCTTGGGGGAAGGGGAAAAACTGTTTTTT.

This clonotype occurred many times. The CDR3 sequence: CSASYGGYEQYF. The CDR3 bases are TGCAGTGCTAGTTACGGCGGCTACGAGCAGTACTTC. The V and J genes are TRBV20-1 and TRBJ2-7; no definite D call. Trimming stripped 3 bases from V and 3 bases from J, with 9 bases between. The germline CDR1 and CDR2 sequences are DFQATT and SNEGSKA (reference sequence). The CDR3 has 12 amino acids.

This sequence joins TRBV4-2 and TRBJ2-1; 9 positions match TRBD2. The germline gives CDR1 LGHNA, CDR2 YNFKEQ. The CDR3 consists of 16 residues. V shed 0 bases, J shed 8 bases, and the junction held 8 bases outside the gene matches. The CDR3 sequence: CASSQDSAGGFDEQFF. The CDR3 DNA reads TGTGCCAGCAGCCAAGATTCCGCGGGAGGGTTCGATGAGCAGTTCTTC.

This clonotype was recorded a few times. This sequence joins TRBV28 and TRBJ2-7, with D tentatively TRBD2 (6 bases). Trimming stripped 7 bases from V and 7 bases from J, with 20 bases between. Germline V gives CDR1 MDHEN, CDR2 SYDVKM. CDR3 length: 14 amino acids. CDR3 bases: TGTGCCAGCACGCCCGGGACTCTACCTACGGAGCAGTACTTC. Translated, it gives CASTPGTLPTEQYF. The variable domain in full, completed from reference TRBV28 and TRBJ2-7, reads DVKVTQSSRYLVKRTGEKVFLECVQDMDHENMFWYRQDPGLGLRLIYFSYDVKMKEKGDIPEGYSVSREKKERFSLILESASTNQTSMYLCASTPGTLPTEQYFGPGTRLTVT.

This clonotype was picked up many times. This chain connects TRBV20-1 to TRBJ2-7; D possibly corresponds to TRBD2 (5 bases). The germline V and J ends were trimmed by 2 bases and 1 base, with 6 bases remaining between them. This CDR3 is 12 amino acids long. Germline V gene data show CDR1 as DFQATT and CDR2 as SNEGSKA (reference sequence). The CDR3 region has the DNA TGCAGTGCTAGAATAGCGTCCTACGAGCAGTACTTC. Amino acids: CSARIASYEQYF.

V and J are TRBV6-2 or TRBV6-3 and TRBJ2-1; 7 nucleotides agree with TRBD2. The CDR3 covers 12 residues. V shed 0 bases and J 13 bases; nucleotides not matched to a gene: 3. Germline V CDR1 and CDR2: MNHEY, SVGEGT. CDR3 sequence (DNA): TGTGCCAGCAGTTACTCGGGGGGGGTCCAGTTCTTC. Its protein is CASSYSGGVQFF.

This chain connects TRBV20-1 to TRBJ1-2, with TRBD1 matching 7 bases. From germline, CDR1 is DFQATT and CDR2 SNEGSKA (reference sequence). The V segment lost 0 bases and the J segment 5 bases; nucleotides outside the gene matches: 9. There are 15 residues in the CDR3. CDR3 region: CSARDLVQGGYGYTF. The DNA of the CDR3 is TGCAGTGCTAGAGATCTCGTTCAGGGGGGATATGGCTACACCTTC.

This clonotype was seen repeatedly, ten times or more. The CDR3 DNA reads as TGTGCCAGCAGCCAAATGACTAGCGGGTACAATGAGCAGTTCTTC. Amino acid sequence: CASSQMTSGYNEQFF. This rearrangement joins TRBV11-2 to TRBJ2-1; the match to TRBD2 covers 10 bases. V trimming: 5 bases; J trimming: 4 bases; junction bases outside the gene matches: 5. CDR3 length: 15 amino acids. Germline CDR1 SGHAT, CDR2 FQNNGV.

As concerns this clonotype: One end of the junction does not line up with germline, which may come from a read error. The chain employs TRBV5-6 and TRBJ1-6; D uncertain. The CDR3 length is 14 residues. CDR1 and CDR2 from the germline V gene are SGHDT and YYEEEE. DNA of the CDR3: TGTGCCAGCAGCACCGGGTCTCATAATTCATCCCTCCACTTT. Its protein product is CASSTGSHNSSLHF. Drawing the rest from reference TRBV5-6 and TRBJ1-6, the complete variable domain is DAGVTQSPTHLIKTRGQQVTLRCSPKSGHDTVSWYQQALGQGPQFIFQYYEEEERQRGNFPDRFSGHQFPNYSSELNVNALLLGDSALYLCASSTGSHNSSLHFGNGTRLTVT.